This T cell receptor (beta chain) was retrieved from a study of OX40 agonist ivuxolimab in advanced cancers. Study-wide background: Every patient in dose escalation had hepatocellular carcinoma, melanoma, renal cell or head and neck cancer.

Autoimmune disease history or systemic immunosuppression barred patients. V was clipped by 0 bases and J by 8 bases; unmatched bases: 6. The CDR3 is 15 amino acids. CDR1 and CDR2 from the germline V gene are SGHTA and FQGNSA. TCRdb keeps only in-frame clones here, not all; method: immunoSEQ multiplex PCR. Altogether 50,000 to 65,000 clones are present, around nine tenths being singletons, with the ten largest covering around 0.99%. The material sequenced was CD4+ or CD8+ T cells sorted from blood, taken in a trial of the OX40 agonist ivuxolimab. The TCR sequence derives from an adult with an advanced solid tumor such as melanoma, head and neck, liver or kidney cancer. The rearrangement uses TRBV7-2 and TRBJ1-2, with TRBD1 matching 10 bases. The CDR3 region is CASSLASGTGDGYTF. DNA of the CDR3: TGTGCCAGCAGCTTAGCCTCCGGGACAGGGGACGGCTACACCTTC.